These 27 T cell receptor beta chains were sequenced from one sample in a study of beta chain features in type 1 diabetes. Expressed TCRB transcripts were sequenced after all isolated RNA was converted to cDNA. Only in-frame clones appear in the TCRdb table, and some are missing; sequencing was by immunoSEQ multiplex PCR. This table holds a few hundred thousand clones, more than 11% found once. Material: naive CD4+ T cells from blood. The receptors were sampled from a man aged 25-45 years in good health.

The J gene is TRBJ2-1, the V gene TRBV7-2; 8 bases match TRBD1. This CDR3 has 13 amino acids. Germline V gene data show CDR1 as SGHTA and CDR2 as FQGNSA. After removal of 6 bases from V and 3 bases from J, the junction contained 1 base not matched to a gene. The CDR3 reads CASRTGVYNEQFF. The CDR3 nucleotides read TGTGCCAGCAGGACAGGGGTCTACAATGAGCAGTTCTTC.

The chain recombines TRBV7-8 with TRBJ1-1; D unclear. The CDR3 runs 13 residues. V gave up 1 base and J gave up 5 bases, with 8 bases separating them. Germline assignment: CDR1 SGHVS and CDR2 FQNEAQ. The DNA for the CDR3 is TGTGCCAGCAGCTTAGAACGGGGTACTGAAGCTTTCTTT. Protein sequence: CASSLERGTEAFF.

Concerning this clone: It is unclear where the CDR3 begins or ends on the DNA, so no DNA is shown, and the CDR3 is as TCRdb lists it. The chain employs TRBV27 and TRBJ1-5; no check of the table's D call, TRBD1, against the DNA was made. The CDR3 is 16 residues long, counting both termini. Germline CDR1 reads MNHEY; CDR2 reads SMNVEV (reference sequence). The CDR3 protein is CASSFSGQGPAQPQHF.

Only a few counts were recorded for this clone. This chain uses TRBV19 with TRBJ2-4; D is perhaps TRBD1 (6 bases). This CDR3 contains 14 residues. V lost 6 bases, J lost 6 bases, and 15 bases lay in between. Looked up from germline, CDR1 is LNHDA and CDR2 is SQIVND (reference sequence). This chain's CDR3 is CASRLGGNGNIQYF. CDR3 DNA: TGTGCCAGTAGATTAGGGGGTAACGGAAACATTCAGTACTTC.

The chain has TRBV7-9 and TRBJ2-3; D possibly corresponds to TRBD2 (5 bases). The CDR3 is 12 amino acids. Trimming removed 8 bases at V and 4 bases at J, with 10 bases between. Germline CDR1 and CDR2: SEHNR and FQNEAQ (reference sequence). The CDR3: CASLAVSDTQYF. In DNA, the CDR3 is TGTGCCAGCCTAGCCGTTTCAGATACGCAGTATTTT.

This clone was recorded many times. This rearrangement joins TRBV29-1 to TRBJ2-7; 9 nucleotides line up with TRBD1. Germline CDR1 reads SQVTM; CDR2 reads ANQGSEA. The CDR3 contains 16 residues. Trimming removed 3 bases from V and 0 bases from J; junction bases left unmatched: 9. CDR3 loop: CSVDPRGTGTSYEQYV. The CDR3 DNA is TGCAGCGTTGATCCACGTGGGACAGGGACCTCCTACGAGCAGTACGTC.

There are a few counts of this clone. The chain couples TRBV29-1 to TRBJ1-1, with D possibly TRBD1 on 5 matching bases. CDR1 is SQVTM and CDR2 is ANQGSEA in the germline V gene. The CDR3 has 14 amino acids. Trimming took 3 bases from V and 5 from J, leaving 16 bases between them. CDR3 coding DNA: TGCAGCGTTGATAAGAGGGGAGGGCGAACTGAAGCTTTCTTT. This sequence encodes CSVDKRGGRTEAFF.

The chain couples TRBV5-4 to TRBJ2-3, with 11 bases that match TRBD2. The V gene's germline CDR1 is SGHNT and CDR2 YYREEE (reference sequence). J gave up 4 bases and V 5 bases, and 6 bases lay outside the gene matches. The length of the CDR3 is 15 residues. The chain's CDR3 is CASRLPGLAADTQYF. CDR3 nucleotides: TGTGCCAGCAGGTTGCCGGGACTAGCGGCAGATACGCAGTATTTT.

This clone was seen a few times. At the DNA level, this CDR3 is encoded by other sequences in the same sample as well. The V call is TRBV30, the J call TRBJ1-2; no firm D call. The CDR3 covers 11 residues. V was trimmed by 6 bases and J by 0 bases, leaving 5 bases between them. Germline V gene lookup returns CDR1 GTSNPN and CDR2 SVGIG (reference sequence). The DNA for the CDR3 is TGTGCCTGTCCAGCTAACTATGGCTACACCTTC. Encoded protein: CACPANYGYTF.

This clone has only a few counts. The CDR3 reads CASSFSPGTGGNTIYF. In nucleotides, the CDR3 is TGTGCCAGCAGCTTCTCCCCAGGGACAGGAGGAAACACCATATATTTT. The chain couples TRBV7-9 to TRBJ1-3, with 8 bases identical to TRBD1. Germline CDR1 reads SEHNR; CDR2 reads FQNEAQ (reference sequence). The CDR3 has 16 amino acids. V was clipped by 3 bases and J by 4 bases; unmatched bases: 8.

This clone was seen ten or more times. The rearrangement joins TRBV29-1 to TRBJ1-1, with D unresolved. This CDR3 has 11 amino acids. Per the germline V gene, CDR1 is SQVTM and CDR2 is ANQGSEA. Trimming shortened V by 6 bases and J by 5 bases, and 10 bases separated the two germline ends. CDR3 loop: CSVNRETEAFF. In DNA, the CDR3 is TGCAGCGTGAATAGAGAGACTGAAGCTTTCTTT.

The V call is TRBV15, the J call TRBJ2-2; D call uncertain. In germline, CDR1 is LNHNV, CDR2 YYDKDF (reference sequence). V was cut by 6 bases and J by 0 bases, with 8 bases left in between. This CDR3 has 14 amino acids. CDR3 amino acids: CATSVTTNTGELFF. The CDR3 DNA follows: TGTGCCACCAGTGTGACAACGAACACCGGGGAGCTGTTTTTT.

This clone was recorded a few times. The chain combines TRBV29-1 with TRBJ1-2; possibly TRBD1 for D (6 bases). The germline CDR1 and CDR2 sequences are SQVTM and ANQGSEA. The CDR3 length is 14 residues. Trimming removed 7 bases at V and 5 bases at J, with 20 bases between. In DNA, the CDR3 is TGCAGCGCGGCCGGGACAACAACGACTTATGGCTACACCTTC. It yields the protein CSAAGTTTTYGYTF.

There are a few counts of this clone. This chain uses TRBV14 with TRBJ2-3; D remains unclear. V shed 0 bases and J shed 2 bases, with 6 bases lying between them. This CDR3 spans 14 amino acids. Looked up from germline, CDR1 is SGHDN and CDR2 is FVKESK. The CDR3 DNA reads as TGTGCCAGCAGCCAAGAACTAATCACAGATACGCAGTATTTT. Protein sequence: CASSQELITDTQYF.

V is TRBV7-8 and J is TRBJ2-2; D is perhaps TRBD1 or TRBD2 (5 bases each). The CDR3 sequence is 17 residues long. V was shortened by 3 bases and J by 1 base, with 15 bases between the two germline ends. The germline V gene has CDR1 SGHVS and CDR2 FQNEAQ. CDR3 amino acids: CASSFLGGPMNTGELFF. In DNA, the CDR3 is TGTGCCAGCAGCTTCCTTGGGGGACCTATGAACACCGGGGAGCTGTTTTTT.

The rearrangement links TRBV6-5 to TRBJ1-1; D gene unclear. V lost 4 bases and J lost 1, with 10 bases in between. The CDR3 contains 14 residues. Germline V gene data show CDR1 as MNHEY and CDR2 as SVGAGI. CDR3 sequence (DNA): TGTGCCAGCAGTTTTTCGGGGAAGAACACTGAAGCTTTCTTT. It codes for CASSFSGKNTEAFF.

The V gene is TRBV7-6, the J gene TRBJ2-3; possibly TRBD1 for D (5 bases). CDR1 is SGHVS and CDR2 is FNYEAQ in the germline V gene. The CDR3 extends over 14 amino acids. V dropped 2 bases and J dropped 1 base, with 7 bases sitting between them. CDR3 in amino acids: CASSLIRGTDTQYF. Written as DNA, the CDR3 is TGTGCCAGCAGCTTAATCAGGGGCACAGATACGCAGTATTTT. Full variable domain (rest looked up from reference TRBV7-6 and TRBJ2-3): GAGVSQSPRYKVTKRGQDVALRCDPISGHVSLYWYRQALGQGPEFLTYFNYEAQQDKSGLPNDRFSAERPEGSISTLTIQRTEQRDSAMYRCASSLIRGTDTQYFGPGTRLTVL.

V is TRBV10-3 and J is TRBJ2-3; TRBD1 might be the D (5 bases). The CDR3 sequence is 16 residues long. With 3 bases removed from V and 3 bases from J, the gap between germline ends came to 16 bases. Germline V CDR1 and CDR2: ENHRY, SYGVKD. The DNA of the CDR3 is TGTGCCATCAGTGAAGGGGATCGTATTACAACAGATACGCAGTATTTT. This gives the protein CAISEGDRITTDTQYF.

Only a few counts were recorded for this clone. The rearrangement uses TRBV30 and TRBJ2-3; D gene unclear. Germline CDR1 and CDR2: GTSNPN and SVGIG (reference sequence). V lost 4 bases to trimming and J lost 2 bases, with 13 bases between them. This CDR3 comprises 14 residues. Here the CDR3 DNA reads TGTGCCTGGACCCCACCCCTCCACACAGATACGCAGTATTTT. This codes for CAWTPPLHTDTQYF.

About this clone: The sample holds other DNA sequences that translate to the same CDR3. The gene calls are TRBV30 and TRBJ1-1; the D is unclear. Trimming stripped 2 bases from V and 1 base from J, with 5 bases between. Germline loops: CDR1 GTSNPN, CDR2 SVGIG (reference sequence). This CDR3 is built from 12 residues. CDR3 nucleotides: TGTGCCTGGAGTCGGGCGAACACTGAAGCTTTCTTT. Its protein product is CAWSRANTEAFF.

This chain connects TRBV11-3 to TRBJ1-2; no definite D call. V lost 5 bases, J lost 7 bases, and 11 bases lay in between. Germline CDR1 reads SGHNT; CDR2 reads YENEEA. The CDR3 runs 12 residues. The CDR3 reads CASSGGKVGYTF. The CDR3 coding sequence is TGTGCCAGCAGCGGAGGGAAGGTTGGCTACACCTTC.

This clone was picked up many times. The V and J genes are TRBV30 and TRBJ2-7, with no clear D. The CDR3 sequence is 11 residues long. The V gene's germline CDR1 is GTSNPN and CDR2 SVGIG (reference sequence). V was trimmed by 0 bases and J by 12 bases, leaving 12 bases between them. In DNA form, the CDR3 reads TGTGCCTGGAGTGTCGACGGGCGATGGTACGTC. It codes for CAWSVDGRWYV.

This clone has a handful of counts. The chain employs TRBV30 and TRBJ1-3; a weak D match, TRBD1 (6 bases). CDR3 size: 15 residues. The V gene lost 2 bases and the J gene lost 7 bases, with 18 bases spanning the gap. Germline CDR1 reads GTSNPN; CDR2 reads SVGIG (reference sequence). In DNA, the CDR3 is TGTGCCTGGAGTCCGGCACCGGGGGCAGGGAACACCATATATTTT. Its translation is CAWSPAPGAGNTIYF.

The chain links TRBV6-1 to TRBJ2-7; no clear D gene. V gave up 5 bases and J gave up 3 bases, with 8 bases separating them. This CDR3 region has 12 residues. The germline V gene has CDR1 MNHNS and CDR2 SASEGT. The CDR3 nucleotides are TGTGCCAGCAGTCTACAGAGCTACGAGCAGTACGTC. As protein: CASSLQSYEQYV.

This chain joins TRBV5-1 and TRBJ1-3, with 9 bases identical to TRBD1. The CDR3 totals 15 residues. Trimming cost V 3 bases and J 2 bases; bases outside gene matches: 3. The germline V gene has CDR1 SGHRS and CDR2 YFSETQ. The CDR3 region has the DNA TGCGCCAGCAGCTCCGGGACAGGGACTGGAAACACCATATATTTT. Amino acids: CASSSGTGTGNTIYF.

This clone was observed a few times. The chain employs TRBV12-5 and TRBJ2-1; D possibly corresponds to TRBD2 (6 bases). CDR3 length equals 16 residues. CDR1 is LGHNT, CDR2 FRNRAP, per germline. V was clipped by 6 bases and J by 8 bases, with 23 bases between them. DNA for the CDR3: TGTGCTAGTGGGGCCCCCGGGACTCGAGTCGGTCATGAGCAGTTCTTC. Translated, it gives CASGAPGTRVGHEQFF.

This clone was detected a few times. The gene calls are TRBV30 and TRBJ1-1; TRBD1 might be the D (6 bases). The V gene lost 3 bases and the J gene lost 4 bases, with 9 bases spanning the gap. The CDR3 spans 12 residues. Germline V lookup: CDR1 GTSNPN, CDR2 SVGIG (reference sequence). CDR3 nucleotide sequence: TGTGCCTGGAGCGAGGGGGTCACTGAAGCTTTCTTT. This gives the protein CAWSEGVTEAFF.